This T cell receptor beta chain was observed in a study of blood T cells in healthy people across ages. Combining a sample-barcoded 5' primer with a J-beta primer mix, a second PCR ran for roughly 7 to 12 cycles. One entry per CDR3 protein, called by TCRdb with MiXCR from the 5' RACE reads. This sample has roughly 1,100,000 distinct CDR3 sequences; roughly a quarter occur once, and the top ten carry 0.65% to 0.95%. Germline-derived CDR1 and CDR2 are SGHRS and YFSETQ. V shed 4 bases and J shed 5 bases, with 19 bases lying between them. This CDR3 spans 16 amino acids. Separately, the same data were catalogued under a study of T cells of mothers and their children.

This chain joins TRBV5-1 and TRBJ2-1; the D gene could be TRBD1 or TRBD2 (5 bases each). The sequencing input was blood. The sequence came from a girl aged 2 to 10 in good health. DNA for the CDR3: TGCGCCAGCAGCCCCTTGGGACCCCGGTTGGACAATGAGCAGTTCTTC. Translating gives CASSPLGPRLDNEQFF. The whole variable domain, remainder taken from reference TRBV5-1 and TRBJ2-1, is KAGVTQTPRYLIKTRGQQVTLSCSPISGHRSVSWYQQTPGQGLQFLFEYFSETQRNKGNFPGRFSGRQFSNSRSEMNVSTLELGDSALYLCASSPLGPRLDNEQFFGPGTRLTVL.